These T cell receptor beta chains were read from a single sample in a study of beta chain features in type 1 diabetes. The repertoire was sequenced with immunoSEQ multiplex PCR; TCRdb's copy has only in-frame clones and lacks some. The sample records about 370,000 clones, roughly 15% being singletons. Sequencing was done on a sample of naive CD4+ T cells from blood. The receptors derive from a woman aged 18-35 years in good health. Both conserved end residues are part of each CDR3. Fields, in order: D gene, J gene, clone size, V gene, CDR3 DNA, CDR3 protein. The D gene is left open where the match is weak. Clone size, where shown, is once, few, many, or a class for clones that have expanded.

d_gene: TRBD2
j_gene: TRBJ2-4
abundance: few
v_gene: TRBV11-1
CDR3nt: TGTGCCAGCAGCTTAAACGAGGGAGGGAACATTCAGTACTTC
CDR3aa: CASSLNEGGNIQYF

d_gene: TRBD1
j_gene: TRBJ2-1
abundance: .
v_gene: TRBV7-9
CDR3nt: TGTGCCAGCAGCTTTAGGGACAGGGTCCGTGAGCAGTTCTTC
CDR3aa: CASSFRDRVREQFF

d_gene: TRBD2
j_gene: TRBJ2-1
abundance: few
v_gene: TRBV7-3
CDR3nt: TGTGCCAGCAGCCCTAAAGCGGGAGGAGGCTACAATGAGCAGTTCTTC
CDR3aa: CASSPKAGGGYNEQFF

d_gene: .
j_gene: TRBJ1-3
abundance: few
v_gene: TRBV30
CDR3nt: TGTGCCTGGAGTGGGACAGTGAGCTCTGGAAACACCATATATTTT
CDR3aa: CAWSGTVSSGNTIYF

d_gene: .
j_gene: TRBJ2-3
abundance: few
v_gene: TRBV29-1
CDR3nt: TGCAGCGCTAAGGGGGTGAGCACAGATACGCAGTATTTT
CDR3aa: CSAKGVSTDTQYF

d_gene: TRBD1
j_gene: TRBJ1-1
abundance: .
v_gene: TRBV10-3
CDR3nt: TGTGCCATCAGGGAGACAGGGGCTGAAGCTTTCTTT
CDR3aa: CAIRETGAEAFF

d_gene: .
j_gene: TRBJ2-7
abundance: few
v_gene: TRBV5-1
CDR3nt: TGCGCCAGCAGCCCACGCGGGACAGATCCCTACGAGCAGTACTTC
CDR3aa: CASSPRGTDPYEQYF

d_gene: .
j_gene: TRBJ2-7
abundance: .
v_gene: TRBV29-1
CDR3nt: TGCAGCGTCGTACAACCGGGACACACCTACGAGCAGTACTTC
CDR3aa: CSVVQPGHTYEQYF

d_gene: .
j_gene: TRBJ2-3
abundance: few
v_gene: TRBV30
CDR3nt: TGTGCCTGGAGTGTCGGAGATACGCAGTATTTT
CDR3aa: CAWSVGDTQYF

d_gene: TRBD2
j_gene: TRBJ2-1
abundance: .
v_gene: TRBV7-3
CDR3nt: TGTGCCAGCAGCTTTACGGGAGGGCCTTCCTACAATGAGCAGTTCTTC
CDR3aa: CASSFTGGPSYNEQFF

d_gene: .
j_gene: TRBJ2-3
abundance: few
v_gene: TRBV20-1
CDR3nt: TGCAGTGCTATGAGAGATACGCAGTATTTT
CDR3aa: CSAMRDTQYF

d_gene: .
j_gene: TRBJ2-7
abundance: few
v_gene: TRBV7-9
CDR3nt: TGTGCCAGCAGCTCAGGGGTTACCTACGAGCAGTACTTC
CDR3aa: CASSSGVTYEQYF

d_gene: .
j_gene: TRBJ1-2
abundance: few
v_gene: TRBV30
CDR3nt: TGTGCCTGGAAAGGGGCCAGAGGTAACTATGGCTACACCTTC
CDR3aa: CAWKGARGNYGYTF

d_gene: TRBD1
j_gene: TRBJ2-7
abundance: few
v_gene: TRBV5-1
CDR3nt: TGCGCCAGCAGCTTGGCGGGACAGGCCCACGAGCAGTACTTC
CDR3aa: CASSLAGQAHEQYF

d_gene: TRBD1
j_gene: TRBJ1-4
abundance: .
v_gene: TRBV2
CDR3nt: TGTGCCAGCTGCTCGGGACAGGGTTATGAAAAACTGTTTTTT
CDR3aa: CASCSGQGYEKLFF

d_gene: TRBD1
j_gene: TRBJ2-7
abundance: .
v_gene: TRBV5-1
CDR3nt: TGCGCCAGCAGCTGGGACAGGGGGTACGAGCAGTACTTC
CDR3aa: CASSWDRGYEQYF

d_gene: .
j_gene: TRBJ1-1
abundance: few
v_gene: TRBV2
CDR3nt: TGTGCCAGCACCGAAGGTGGCAGGGAATCTGGAGCTTTCTTT
CDR3aa: CASTEGGRESGAFF

d_gene: .
j_gene: TRBJ1-1
abundance: once
v_gene: TRBV29-1
CDR3nt: TGCAGCGTTGCGGGAGGGTTCGCTGAAGCTTTCTTT
CDR3aa: CSVAGGFAEAFF

d_gene: .
j_gene: TRBJ1-1
abundance: few
v_gene: TRBV21-1
CDR3nt: TGTGCCAGCTGCGGGACAGGGGTAATGAACACTGAAGCTTTCTTT
CDR3aa: CASCGTGVMNTEAFF

d_gene: .
j_gene: TRBJ1-1
abundance: .
v_gene: TRBV7-9
CDR3nt: TGTGCCAGCGGAAGGACAGTGTTTGAAGCTTTCTTT
CDR3aa: CASGRTVFEAFF

d_gene: .
j_gene: TRBJ1-1
abundance: .
v_gene: TRBV7-2
CDR3nt: TGTGCCAGCAGCCCCCGACAGATGAACACTGAAGCTTTCTTT
CDR3aa: CASSPRQMNTEAFF

d_gene: .
j_gene: TRBJ2-5
abundance: .
v_gene: TRBV9
CDR3nt: TGTGCCAGCAGCGTAGGAGGAACAGGCTATCAAAAGACCCAGTACTTC
CDR3aa: CASSVGGTGYQKTQYF

d_gene: .
j_gene: TRBJ2-3
abundance: .
v_gene: TRBV28
CDR3nt: TGTGCCAGCAGTCTCCCGGGGGGCGGGAGAGGGTATAGAGATACGCAGTATTTT
CDR3aa: CASSLPGGGRGYRDTQYF

d_gene: TRBD2
j_gene: TRBJ2-1
abundance: .
v_gene: TRBV11-3
CDR3nt: TGTGCCAGCAGCTCGACTAGCGATGAGCAGTTCTTC
CDR3aa: CASSSTSDEQFF

d_gene: TRBD2
j_gene: TRBJ2-3
abundance: .
v_gene: TRBV2
CDR3nt: TGTGCCAGCTTGGCCCAGAGACTAGCGGGAGTTACAGATACGCAGTATTTT
CDR3aa: CASLAQRLAGVTDTQYF

d_gene: TRBD2
j_gene: TRBJ2-1
abundance: .
v_gene: TRBV29-1
CDR3nt: TGCAGCGCTGCGGGAGTAGGGGTAAATGAGCAGTTCTTC
CDR3aa: CSAAGVGVNEQFF

d_gene: TRBD2
j_gene: TRBJ2-1
abundance: few
v_gene: TRBV7-3
CDR3nt: TGTGCCAGCAGCTTATCGGGAGGGATCAATGAGCAGTTCTTC
CDR3aa: CASSLSGGINEQFF

d_gene: .
j_gene: TRBJ1-4
abundance: .
v_gene: TRBV29-1
CDR3nt: TGCAGCGCCGGATTCGCGGCTAATGAAAAACTGTTTTTT
CDR3aa: CSAGFAANEKLFF

d_gene: .
j_gene: TRBJ2-2
abundance: .
v_gene: TRBV7-6
CDR3nt: TGTGCCAGCAGCCCGGTGAGGGCTGATGAGCTGTTTTTT
CDR3aa: CASSPVRADELFF

d_gene: .
j_gene: TRBJ1-2
abundance: few
v_gene: TRBV9
CDR3nt: TGTGCCAGCAGCCCCTCAAGTTACCTCGGGGTTTGGTATGGCTACACCTTC
CDR3aa: CASSPSSYLGVWYGYTF